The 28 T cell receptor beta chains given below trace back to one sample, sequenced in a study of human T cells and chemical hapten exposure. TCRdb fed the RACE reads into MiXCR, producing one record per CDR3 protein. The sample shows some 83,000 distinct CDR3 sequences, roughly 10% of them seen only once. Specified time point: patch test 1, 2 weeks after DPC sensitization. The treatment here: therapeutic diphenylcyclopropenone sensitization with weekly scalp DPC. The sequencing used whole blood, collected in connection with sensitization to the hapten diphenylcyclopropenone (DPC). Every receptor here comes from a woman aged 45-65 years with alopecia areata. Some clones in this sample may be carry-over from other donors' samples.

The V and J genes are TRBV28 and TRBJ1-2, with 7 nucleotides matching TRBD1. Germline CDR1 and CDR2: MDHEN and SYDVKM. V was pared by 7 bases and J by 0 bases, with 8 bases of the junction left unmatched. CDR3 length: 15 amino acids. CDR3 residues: CASISGGDSNYGYTF. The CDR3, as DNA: TGTGCCAGCATCTCAGGGGGGGACTCTAACTATGGCTACACCTTC.

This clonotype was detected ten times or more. CDR3 sequence reads: CASSLTGGANTGELFF. Written as DNA, the CDR3 is TGTGCCAGCAGCTTAACTGGGGGTGCGAACACCGGGGAGCTGTTTTTT. V and J are TRBV7-3 and TRBJ2-2, with D perhaps TRBD1 or TRBD2 (5 bases each). CDR3 size: 16 residues. In germline, CDR1 is SGHTA, CDR2 FQGTGA. Trimming removed 0 bases at V and 0 bases at J, with 8 bases between.

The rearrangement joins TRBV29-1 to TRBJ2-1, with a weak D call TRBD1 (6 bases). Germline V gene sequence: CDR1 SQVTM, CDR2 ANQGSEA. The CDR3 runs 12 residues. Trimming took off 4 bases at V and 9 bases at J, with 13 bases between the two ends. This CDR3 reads CSVATQGAEQFF. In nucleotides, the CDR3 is TGCAGCGTTGCGACACAGGGTGCTGAGCAGTTCTTC.

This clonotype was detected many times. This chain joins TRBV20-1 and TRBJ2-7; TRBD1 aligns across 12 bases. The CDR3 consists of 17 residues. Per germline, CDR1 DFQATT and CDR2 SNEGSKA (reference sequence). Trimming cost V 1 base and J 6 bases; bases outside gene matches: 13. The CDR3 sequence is CSARGTDGTGGLREQYF. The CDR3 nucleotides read TGCAGTGCTAGAGGAACAGACGGGACAGGGGGCTTACGCGAGCAGTACTTC.

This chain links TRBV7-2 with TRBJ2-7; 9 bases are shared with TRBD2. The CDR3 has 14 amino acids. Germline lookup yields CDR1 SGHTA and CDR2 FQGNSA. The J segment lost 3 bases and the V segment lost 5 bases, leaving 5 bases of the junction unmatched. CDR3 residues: CASSPGLAIYEQYF. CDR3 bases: TGTGCCAGCAGCCCGGGACTAGCAATCTACGAGCAGTACTTC.

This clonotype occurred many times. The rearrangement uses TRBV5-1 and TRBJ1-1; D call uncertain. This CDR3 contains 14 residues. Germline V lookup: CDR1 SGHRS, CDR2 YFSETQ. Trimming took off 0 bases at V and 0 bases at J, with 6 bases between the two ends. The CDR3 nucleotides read TGCGCCAGCAGCTTGGTAGTACTGAACACTGAAGCTTTCTTT. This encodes CASSLVVLNTEAFF.

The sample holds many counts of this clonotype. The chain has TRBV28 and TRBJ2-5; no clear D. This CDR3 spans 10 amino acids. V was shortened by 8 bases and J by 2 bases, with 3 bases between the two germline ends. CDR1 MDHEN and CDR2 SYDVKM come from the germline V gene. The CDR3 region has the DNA TGTGCCAGCGGACAAGAGACCCAGTACTTC. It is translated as CASGQETQYF.

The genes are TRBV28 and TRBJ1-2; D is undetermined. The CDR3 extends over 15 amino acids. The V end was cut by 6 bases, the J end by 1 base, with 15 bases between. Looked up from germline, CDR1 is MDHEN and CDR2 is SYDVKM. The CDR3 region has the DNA TGTGCCAGCAGCACTTACAGTCTACTTAACTATGGCTACACCTTC. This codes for CASSTYSLLNYGYTF.

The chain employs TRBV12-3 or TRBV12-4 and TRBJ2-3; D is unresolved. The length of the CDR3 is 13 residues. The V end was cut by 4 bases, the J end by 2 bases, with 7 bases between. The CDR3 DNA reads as TGTGCCAGCAGTTCTCAATTCACAGATACGCAGTATTTT. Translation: CASSSQFTDTQYF.

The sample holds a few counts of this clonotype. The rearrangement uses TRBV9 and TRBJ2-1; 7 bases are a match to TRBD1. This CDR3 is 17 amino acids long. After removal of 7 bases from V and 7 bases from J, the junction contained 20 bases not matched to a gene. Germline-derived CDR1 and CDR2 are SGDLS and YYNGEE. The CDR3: CASHIGPSRGNVNEQFF. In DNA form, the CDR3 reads TGTGCCAGCCACATCGGCCCCAGCAGGGGGAATGTTAATGAGCAGTTCTTC. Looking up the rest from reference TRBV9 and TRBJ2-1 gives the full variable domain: DSGVTQTPKHLITATGQRVTLRCSPRSGDLSVYWYQQSLDQGLQFLIQYYNGEERAKGNILERFSAQQFPDLHSELNLSSLELGDSALYFCASHIGPSRGNVNEQFFGPGTRLTVL.

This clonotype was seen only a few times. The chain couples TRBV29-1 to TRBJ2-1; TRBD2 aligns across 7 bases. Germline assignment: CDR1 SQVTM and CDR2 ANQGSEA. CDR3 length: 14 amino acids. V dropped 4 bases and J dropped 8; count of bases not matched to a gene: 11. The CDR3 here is CSVVVGGNGDEQFF. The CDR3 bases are TGCAGCGTTGTGGTGGGAGGGAATGGGGATGAGCAGTTCTTC.

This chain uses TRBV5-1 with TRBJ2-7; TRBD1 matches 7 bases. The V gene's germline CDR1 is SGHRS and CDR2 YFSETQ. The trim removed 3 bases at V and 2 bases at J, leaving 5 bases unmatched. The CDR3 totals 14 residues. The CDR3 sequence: CASSSGTATYEQYF. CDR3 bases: TGCGCCAGCAGCTCCGGGACAGCGACCTACGAGCAGTACTTC. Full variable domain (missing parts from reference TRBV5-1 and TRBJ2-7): KAGVTQTPRYLIKTRGQQVTLSCSPISGHRSVSWYQQTPGQGLQFLFEYFSETQRNKGNFPGRFSGRQFSNSRSEMNVSTLELGDSALYLCASSSGTATYEQYFGPGTRLTVT.

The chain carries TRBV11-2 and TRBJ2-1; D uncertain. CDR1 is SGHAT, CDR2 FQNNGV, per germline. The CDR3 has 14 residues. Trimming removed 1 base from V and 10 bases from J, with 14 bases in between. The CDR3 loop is CASSLGVTGREQFF. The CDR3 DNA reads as TGTGCCAGCAGCTTAGGGGTGACTGGACGCGAGCAGTTCTTC.

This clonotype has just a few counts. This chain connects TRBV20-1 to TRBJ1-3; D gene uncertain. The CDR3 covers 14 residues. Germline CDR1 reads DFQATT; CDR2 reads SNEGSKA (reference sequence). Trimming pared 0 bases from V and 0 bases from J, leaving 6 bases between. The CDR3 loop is CSARDRSSGNTIYF. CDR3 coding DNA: TGCAGTGCTAGAGACAGGAGCTCTGGAAACACCATATATTTT.

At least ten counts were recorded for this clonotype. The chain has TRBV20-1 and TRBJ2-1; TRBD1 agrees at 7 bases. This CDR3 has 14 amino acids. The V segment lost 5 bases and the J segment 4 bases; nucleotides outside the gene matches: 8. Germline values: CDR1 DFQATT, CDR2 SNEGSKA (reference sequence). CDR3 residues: CSAVPQGRYNEQFF. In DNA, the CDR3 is TGCAGTGCTGTTCCACAGGGGAGATACAATGAGCAGTTCTTC.

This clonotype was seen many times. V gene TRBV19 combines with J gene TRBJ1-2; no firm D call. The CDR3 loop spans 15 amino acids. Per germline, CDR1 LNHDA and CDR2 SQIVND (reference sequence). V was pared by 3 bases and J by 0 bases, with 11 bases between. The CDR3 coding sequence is TGTGCCAGTAGTATTCGGACGGAGTCTAACTATGGCTACACCTTC. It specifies CASSIRTESNYGYTF.

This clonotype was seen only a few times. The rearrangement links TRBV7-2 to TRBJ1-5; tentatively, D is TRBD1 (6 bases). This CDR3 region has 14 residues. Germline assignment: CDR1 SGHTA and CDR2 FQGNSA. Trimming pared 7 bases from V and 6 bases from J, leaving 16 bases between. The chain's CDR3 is CASTTQGSSQPQHF. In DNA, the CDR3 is TGTGCCAGCACCACACAGGGTTCGAGTCAGCCCCAGCATTTT.

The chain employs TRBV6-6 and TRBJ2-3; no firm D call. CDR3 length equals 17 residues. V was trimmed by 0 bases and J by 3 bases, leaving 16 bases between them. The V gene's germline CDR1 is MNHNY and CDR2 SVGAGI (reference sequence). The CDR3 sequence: CASSYSKDQDATDTQYF. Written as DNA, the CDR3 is TGTGCCAGCAGTTACTCGAAAGACCAAGATGCTACAGATACGCAGTATTTT.

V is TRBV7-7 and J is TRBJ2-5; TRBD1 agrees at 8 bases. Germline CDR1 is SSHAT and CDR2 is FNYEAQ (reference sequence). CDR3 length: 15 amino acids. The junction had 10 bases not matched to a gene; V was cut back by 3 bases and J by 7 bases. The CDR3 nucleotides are TGTGCCAGCAGCTTCGGGACAGGAGCCCCGGGGACCCAGTACTTC. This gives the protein CASSFGTGAPGTQYF.

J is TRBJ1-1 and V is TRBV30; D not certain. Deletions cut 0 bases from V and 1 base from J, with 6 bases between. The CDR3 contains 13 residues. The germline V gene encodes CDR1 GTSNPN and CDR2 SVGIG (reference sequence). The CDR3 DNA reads TGTGCCTGGAGTGTACCCCCGAACACTGAAGCTTTCTTT. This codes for CAWSVPPNTEAFF.

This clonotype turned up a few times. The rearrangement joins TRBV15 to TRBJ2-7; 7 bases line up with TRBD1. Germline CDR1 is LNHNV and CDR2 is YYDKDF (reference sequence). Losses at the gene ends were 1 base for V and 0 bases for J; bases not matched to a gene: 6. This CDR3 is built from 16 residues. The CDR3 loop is CATSRAVQGFSYEQYF. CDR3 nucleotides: TGTGCCACCAGCAGAGCCGTACAGGGGTTCTCCTACGAGCAGTACTTC.

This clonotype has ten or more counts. DNA of the CDR3: TGTGCCAGCAGCTTTGAACTAGCGGGGGGCTTGGATACGCAGTATTTT. Amino acid sequence: CASSFELAGGLDTQYF. This chain connects TRBV11-2 to TRBJ2-3, with 12 bases identical to TRBD2. Germline V gives CDR1 SGHAT, CDR2 FQNNGV. The CDR3 consists of 16 residues. With V trimmed by 3 bases and J by 6 bases, 7 bases remained unmatched.

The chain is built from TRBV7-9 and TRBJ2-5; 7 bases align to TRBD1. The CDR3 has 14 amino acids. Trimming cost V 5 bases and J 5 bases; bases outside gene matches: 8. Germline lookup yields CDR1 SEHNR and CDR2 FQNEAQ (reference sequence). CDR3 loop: CASSVQTGQETQYF. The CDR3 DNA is TGTGCCAGCAGCGTACAGACAGGGCAGGAGACCCAGTACTTC.

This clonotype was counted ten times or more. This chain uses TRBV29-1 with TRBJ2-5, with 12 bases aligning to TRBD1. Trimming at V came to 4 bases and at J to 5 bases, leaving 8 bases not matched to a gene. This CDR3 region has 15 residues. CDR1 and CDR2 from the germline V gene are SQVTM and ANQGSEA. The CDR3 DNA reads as TGCAGCGTTGCCGGGACAGGGGGCCTGAGGGAGACCCAGTACTTC. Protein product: CSVAGTGGLRETQYF.

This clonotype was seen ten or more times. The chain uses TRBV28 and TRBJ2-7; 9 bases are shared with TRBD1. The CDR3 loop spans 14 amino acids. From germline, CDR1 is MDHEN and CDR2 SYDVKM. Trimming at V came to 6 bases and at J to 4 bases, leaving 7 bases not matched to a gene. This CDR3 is CASSFGQGKYEQYF. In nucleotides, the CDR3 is TGTGCCAGCAGCTTCGGACAGGGGAAGTACGAGCAGTACTTC.

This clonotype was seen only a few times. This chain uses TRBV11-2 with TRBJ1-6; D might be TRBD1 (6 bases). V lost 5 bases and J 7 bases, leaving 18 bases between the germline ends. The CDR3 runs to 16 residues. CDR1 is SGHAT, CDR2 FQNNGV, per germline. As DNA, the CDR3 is TGTGCCAGCAGCCCCTCCCGGGACAAGGGAAATTCACCCCTCCACTTT. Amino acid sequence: CASSPSRDKGNSPLHF.

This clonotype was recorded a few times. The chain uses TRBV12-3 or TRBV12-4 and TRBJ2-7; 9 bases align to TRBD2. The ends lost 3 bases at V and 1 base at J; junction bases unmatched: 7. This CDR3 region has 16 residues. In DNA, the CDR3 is TGTGCCAGCAGTTTTTTGCCTAGCGGGAAGTCCTACGAGCAGTACTTC. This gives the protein CASSFLPSGKSYEQYF.

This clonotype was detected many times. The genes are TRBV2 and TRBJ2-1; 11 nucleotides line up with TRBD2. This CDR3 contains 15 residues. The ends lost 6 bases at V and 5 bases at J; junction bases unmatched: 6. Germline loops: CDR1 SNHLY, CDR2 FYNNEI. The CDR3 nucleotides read TGTGCCAGCAGAATAGCGGGGGGGCAGGACAATGAGCAGTTCTTC. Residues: CASRIAGGQDNEQFF.